This T cell receptor (beta chain) appears in the sequencing data of a study of cytomegalovirus exposure and HLA in healthy donors. General study findings and limits: Researchers reported that three CMV-associated chains were confirmed in vitro as CMV antigen-specific. Presence/absence analyses took donor sequencing depth as roughly uniform.

With 3 bases removed from V and 0 bases from J, the gap between germline ends came to 11 bases. Per germline, CDR1 KGHSH and CDR2 LQKENI. This CDR3 has 15 residues. PCR primers comprised 60 Vbeta and 13 Jbeta primers. The repertoire was sequenced with immunoSEQ multiplex PCR; TCRdb's copy has only in-frame clones and lacks some. The sample carries nearly 65,000 clones, approximately 73% recorded once. In the case of this clone: Its antigen is not identified.

The chain joins TRBV18 to TRBJ1-1; TRBD1 might be the D (5 bases). Source material: PBMCs. The receptor comes from a man over 45 in good health and CMV-seronegative. CDR3 sequence: CASSPDSALNTEAFF. As DNA, the CDR3 is TGTGCCAGCTCACCTGACAGCGCGCTGAACACTGAAGCTTTCTTT.